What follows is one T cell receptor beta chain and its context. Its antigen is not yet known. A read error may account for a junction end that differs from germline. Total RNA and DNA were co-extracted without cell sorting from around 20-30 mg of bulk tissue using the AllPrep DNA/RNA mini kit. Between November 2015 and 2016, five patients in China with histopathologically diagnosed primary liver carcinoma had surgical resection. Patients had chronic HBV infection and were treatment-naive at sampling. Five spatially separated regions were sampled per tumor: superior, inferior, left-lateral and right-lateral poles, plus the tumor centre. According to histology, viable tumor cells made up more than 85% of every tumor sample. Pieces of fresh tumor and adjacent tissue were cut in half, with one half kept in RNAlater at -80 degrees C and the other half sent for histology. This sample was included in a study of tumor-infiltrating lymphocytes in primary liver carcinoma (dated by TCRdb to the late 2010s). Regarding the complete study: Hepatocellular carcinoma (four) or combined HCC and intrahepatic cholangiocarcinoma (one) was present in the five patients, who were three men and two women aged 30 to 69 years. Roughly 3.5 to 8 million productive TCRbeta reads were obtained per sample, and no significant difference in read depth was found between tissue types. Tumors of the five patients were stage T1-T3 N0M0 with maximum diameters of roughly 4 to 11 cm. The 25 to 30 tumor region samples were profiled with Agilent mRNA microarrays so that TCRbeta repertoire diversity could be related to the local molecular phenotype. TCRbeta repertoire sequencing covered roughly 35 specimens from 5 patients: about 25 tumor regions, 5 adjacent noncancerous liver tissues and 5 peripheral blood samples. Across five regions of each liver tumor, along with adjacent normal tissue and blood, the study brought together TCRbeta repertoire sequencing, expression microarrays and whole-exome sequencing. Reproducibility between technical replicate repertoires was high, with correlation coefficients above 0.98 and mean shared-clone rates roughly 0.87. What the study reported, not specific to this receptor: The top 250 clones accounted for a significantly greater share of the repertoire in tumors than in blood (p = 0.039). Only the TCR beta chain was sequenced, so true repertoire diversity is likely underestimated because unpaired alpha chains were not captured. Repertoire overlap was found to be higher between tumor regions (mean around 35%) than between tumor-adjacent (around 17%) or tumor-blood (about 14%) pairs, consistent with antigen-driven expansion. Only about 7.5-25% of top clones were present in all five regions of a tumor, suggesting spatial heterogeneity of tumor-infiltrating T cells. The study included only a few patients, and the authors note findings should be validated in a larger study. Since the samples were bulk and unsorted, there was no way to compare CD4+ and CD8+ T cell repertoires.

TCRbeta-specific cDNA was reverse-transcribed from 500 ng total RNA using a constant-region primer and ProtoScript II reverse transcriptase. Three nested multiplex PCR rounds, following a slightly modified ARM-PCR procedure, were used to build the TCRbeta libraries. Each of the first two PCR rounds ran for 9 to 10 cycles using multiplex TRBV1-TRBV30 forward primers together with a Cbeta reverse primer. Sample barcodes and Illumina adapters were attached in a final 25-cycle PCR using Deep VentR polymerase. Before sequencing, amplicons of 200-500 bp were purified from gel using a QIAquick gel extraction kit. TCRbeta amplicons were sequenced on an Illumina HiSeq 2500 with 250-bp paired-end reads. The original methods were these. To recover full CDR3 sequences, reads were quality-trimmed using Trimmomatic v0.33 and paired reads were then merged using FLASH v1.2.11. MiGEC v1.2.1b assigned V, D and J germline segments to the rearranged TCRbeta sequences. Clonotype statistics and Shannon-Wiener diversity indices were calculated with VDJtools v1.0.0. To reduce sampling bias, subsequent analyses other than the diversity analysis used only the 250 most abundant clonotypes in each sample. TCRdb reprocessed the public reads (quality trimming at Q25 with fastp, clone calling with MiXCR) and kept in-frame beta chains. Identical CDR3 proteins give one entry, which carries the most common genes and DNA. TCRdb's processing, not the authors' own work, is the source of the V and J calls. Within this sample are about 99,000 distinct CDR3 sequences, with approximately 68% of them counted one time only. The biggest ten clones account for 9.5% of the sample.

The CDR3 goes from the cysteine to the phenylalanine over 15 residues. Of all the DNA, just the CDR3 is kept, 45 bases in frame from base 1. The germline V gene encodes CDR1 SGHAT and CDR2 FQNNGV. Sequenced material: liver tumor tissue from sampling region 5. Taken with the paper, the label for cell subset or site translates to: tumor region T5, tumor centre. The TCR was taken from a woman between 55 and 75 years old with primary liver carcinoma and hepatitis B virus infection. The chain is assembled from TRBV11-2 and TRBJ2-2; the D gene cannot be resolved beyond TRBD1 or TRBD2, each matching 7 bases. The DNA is TGTGCCAGCAGCCCCCGACAGGGAGGGACCGGGGGGCTGTTTTTT. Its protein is CASSPRQGGTGGLFF. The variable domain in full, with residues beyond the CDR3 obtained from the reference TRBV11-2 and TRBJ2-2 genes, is EAGVAQSPRYKIIEKRQSVAFWCNPISGHATLYWYQQILGQGPKLLIQFQNNGVVDDSQLPKDRFSAERLKGVDSTLKIQPAKLEDSAVYLCASSPRQGGTGGLFFGEGSRLTVL.